The present entry profiles one T cell receptor (beta chain) with its context. This sample stems from a study of blood T cell repertoires in COVID-19. Study information: The origin of the acute and convalescent COVID-19 samples was the United States, Italy and Spain. T cells, B-cell-depleted T cells, or PBMCs provided the cDNA or gDNA that served as material.

In the study's own analysis: Reference gene primer amplification gave estimated nucleated cell counts. The protocol was immunoSEQ multiplex PCR, while the TCRdb copy is restricted to in-frame clones and leaves out a portion. The DNA was the basis for D and trimming; V, J and clone size are from that table. Of 55,000 to 70,000 clones listed, about 82% are singletons. J gave up 2 bases and V 4 bases, and 10 bases lay outside the gene matches. CDR3 size: 19 residues. CDR1 and CDR2 (germline): SGDLS, YYNGEE. The source of this sequence is a man between 45 and 60 years old with acute or convalescent COVID-19. The rearrangement uses TRBV9 and TRBJ2-6; 12 nucleotides agree with TRBD2. Source material: peripheral blood. The CDR3: CASSSLAGGPVAGANVLTF. The CDR3 DNA follows: TGTGCCAGCAGCTCTCTAGCGGGGGGGCCTGTCGCTGGGGCCAACGTCCTGACTTTC.